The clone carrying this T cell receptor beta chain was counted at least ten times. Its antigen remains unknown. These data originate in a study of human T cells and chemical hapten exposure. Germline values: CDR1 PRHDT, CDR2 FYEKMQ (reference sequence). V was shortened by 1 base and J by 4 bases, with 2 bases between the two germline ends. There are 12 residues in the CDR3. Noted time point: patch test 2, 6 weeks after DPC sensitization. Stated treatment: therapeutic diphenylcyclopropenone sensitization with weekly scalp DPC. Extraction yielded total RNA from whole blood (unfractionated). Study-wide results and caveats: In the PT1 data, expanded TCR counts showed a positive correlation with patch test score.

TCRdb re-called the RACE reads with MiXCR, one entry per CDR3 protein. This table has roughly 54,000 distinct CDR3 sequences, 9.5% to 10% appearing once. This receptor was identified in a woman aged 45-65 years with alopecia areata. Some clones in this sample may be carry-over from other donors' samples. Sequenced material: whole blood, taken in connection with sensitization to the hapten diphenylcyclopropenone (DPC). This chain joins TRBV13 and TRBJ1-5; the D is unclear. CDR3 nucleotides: TGTGCCAGCAGCTTAGCGAATCAGCCCCAGCATTTT. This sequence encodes CASSLANQPQHF. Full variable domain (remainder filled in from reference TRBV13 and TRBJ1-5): AAGVIQSPRHLIKEKRETATLKCYPIPRHDTVYWYQQGPGQDPQFLISFYEKMQSDKGSIPDRFSAQQFSDYHSELNMSSLELGDSALYFCASSLANQPQHFGDGTRLSIL.